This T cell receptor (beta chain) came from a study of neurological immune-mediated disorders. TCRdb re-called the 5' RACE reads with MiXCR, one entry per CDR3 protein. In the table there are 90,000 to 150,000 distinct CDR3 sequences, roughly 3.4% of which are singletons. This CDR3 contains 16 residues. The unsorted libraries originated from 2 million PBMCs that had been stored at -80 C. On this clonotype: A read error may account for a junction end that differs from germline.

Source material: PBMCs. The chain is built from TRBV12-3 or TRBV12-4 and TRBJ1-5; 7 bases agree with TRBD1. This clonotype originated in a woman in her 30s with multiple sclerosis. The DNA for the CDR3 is TGTGCCAGCAGTTACCCCTCGACAGGGCCCAATAAGACCCAGAATTTT. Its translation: CASSYPSTGPNKTQNF.